Described below is a single T cell receptor beta chain sequence and its context. In terms of age and location, participants ranged from roughly 18 to 90 years and lived in around 22 US areas. Allocation to cohorts depended on clinical history reported by the participants. No more than 2 weeks before study entry, exposed participants had met a case of COVID-19. These data originate in a study of blood T cell repertoires in COVID-19. Study background: There were acute and convalescent COVID-19 samples, and they came from the United States, Italy and Spain.

Generated by immunoSEQ multiplex PCR, the TCRdb table keeps only in-frame clones and is missing some. Among almost 350,000 clones, around nine tenths were seen once, and the ten largest hold under 1.2%. Sequencing input: PBMCs or T cells enriched from blood (not recorded which). The clonotype comes from a woman in her 30s who had been exposed to COVID-19.

The CDR3 loop is CASSLTGAGTAHTEAFF. The DNA of the CDR3 is TGTGCCAGCAGCTTAACCGGCGCAGGCACAGCCCACACTGAAGCTTTCTTT. V is TRBV11-3 and J is TRBJ1-1; D gene unclear. Germline V gene sequence: CDR1 SGHNT, CDR2 YENEEA. V lost 2 bases to trimming and J lost 3 bases, with 19 bases between them. The CDR3 is 17 residues long.